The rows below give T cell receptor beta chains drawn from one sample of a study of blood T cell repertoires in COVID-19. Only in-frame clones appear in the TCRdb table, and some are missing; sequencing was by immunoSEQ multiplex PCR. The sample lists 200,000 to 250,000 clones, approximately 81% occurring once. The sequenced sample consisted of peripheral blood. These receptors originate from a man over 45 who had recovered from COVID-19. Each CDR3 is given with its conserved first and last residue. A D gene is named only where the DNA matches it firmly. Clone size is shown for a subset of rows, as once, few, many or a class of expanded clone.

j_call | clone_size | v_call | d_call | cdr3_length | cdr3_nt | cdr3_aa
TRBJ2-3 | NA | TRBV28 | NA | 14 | TGTGCCAGCAGGTCCGGGACTTTCACAGATACGCAGTATTTT | CASRSGTFTDTQYF
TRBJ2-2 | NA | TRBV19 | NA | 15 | TGTGCCAGTAGTATCGGGGGAGGCCACACCGGGGAGCTGTTTTTT | CASSIGGGHTGELFF
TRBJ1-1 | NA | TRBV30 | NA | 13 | TGTGCCTGGAGCCTTTCCAGAAACACTGAAGCTTTCTTT | CAWSLSRNTEAFF
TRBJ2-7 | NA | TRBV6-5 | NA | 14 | TGTGCCAGCAGTTATCAGGCGGGCCGCTACGAGCAGTACTTC | CASSYQAGRYEQYF
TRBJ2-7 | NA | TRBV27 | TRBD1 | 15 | TGTGCCAGCAGTCCTAACCGGGACAGGGACTTCGAGCAGTACTTC | CASSPNRDRDFEQYF
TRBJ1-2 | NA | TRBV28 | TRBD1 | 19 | TGTGCCAGCAGTTTATCCCCGCGCTCGACAGGGAAGCTCTCCTATGGCTACACCTTC | CASSLSPRSTGKLSYGYTF
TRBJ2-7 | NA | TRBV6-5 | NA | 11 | TGTGCCAGCAGTTTTAGGGGTTTTCGGTACTTC | CASSFRGFRYF
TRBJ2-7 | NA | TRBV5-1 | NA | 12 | TGCGCCAGCAAACAGGGTACCTACGAGCAGTACTTC | CASKQGTYEQYF
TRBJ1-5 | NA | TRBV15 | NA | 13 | TGTGCCACCAGCAGAGATCTAATCAAGCCCCAGCATTTT | CATSRDLIKPQHF
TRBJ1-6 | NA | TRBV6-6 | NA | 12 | TGTGCCAGCAGGGGGGCATCCTCACCCCTCCACTTT | CASRGASSPLHF
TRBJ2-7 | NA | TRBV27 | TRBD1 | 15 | TGTGCCAGCAGCTACCGGGACAGGGGGTCTTACGAGCAGTACTTC | CASSYRDRGSYEQYF
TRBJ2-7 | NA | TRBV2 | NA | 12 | TGTGCCAGCCACCGGGACAAGGGCGAGCAGTACTTC | CASHRDKGEQYF
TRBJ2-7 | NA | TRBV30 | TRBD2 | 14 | TGTGCCTGGATGATTGGGACTAGCGGGAGCCAGCAGTACTTC | CAWMIGTSGSQQYF
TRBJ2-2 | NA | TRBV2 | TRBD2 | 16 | TGTGCCAGCAGTGTTAGCGGGAGGCCCAACACCGGGGAGCTGTTTTTT | CASSVSGRPNTGELFF
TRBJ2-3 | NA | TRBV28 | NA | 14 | TGTGCCAGCAGTCCTTGGACAGGCACAGATACGCAGTATTTT | CASSPWTGTDTQYF
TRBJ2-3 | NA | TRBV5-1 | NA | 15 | TGCGCCAGCAGCTTAGACAGACCTAGCACAGATACGCAGTATTTT | CASSLDRPSTDTQYF
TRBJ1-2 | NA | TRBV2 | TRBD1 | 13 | TGTGCCAGCACGGGTGACAGGGGCTATGGCTACACCTTC | CASTGDRGYGYTF
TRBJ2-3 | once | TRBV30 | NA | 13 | TGTGCCTGGAGTCAGGGCCCGGTAAATACGCAGTATTTT | CAWSQGPVNTQYF
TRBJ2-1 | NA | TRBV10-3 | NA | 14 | TGTGCCATCAGTGGCATAGTCTCCTACAATGAGCAGTTCTTC | CAISGIVSYNEQFF
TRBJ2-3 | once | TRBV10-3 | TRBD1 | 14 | TGTGCCATCACCCGACAGGGAAGCACAGATACGCAGTATTTT | CAITRQGSTDTQYF
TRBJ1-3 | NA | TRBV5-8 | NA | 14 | TGTGCCAGCAGCTTAATCCTCTCTGGAAACACCATATATTTT | CASSLILSGNTIYF
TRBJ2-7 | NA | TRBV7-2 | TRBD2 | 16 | TGTGCCAGCAGCCCCCGGGTTAGCGGGGTTTCCTACGAGCAGTACTTC | CASSPRVSGVSYEQYF
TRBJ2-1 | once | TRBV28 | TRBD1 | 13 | TGTGCCAGCGGCGGGACAGGGTTCAATGAGCAGTTCTTC | CASGGTGFNEQFF
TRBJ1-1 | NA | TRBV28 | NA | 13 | TGTGCCAGCAGTTACCGAGGAGACACTGAAGCTTTCTTT | CASSYRGDTEAFF
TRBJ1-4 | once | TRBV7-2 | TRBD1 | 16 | TGTGCCAGCAGCGATCAAGGGGGCCTACTTAATGAAAAACTGTTTTTT | CASSDQGGLLNEKLFF
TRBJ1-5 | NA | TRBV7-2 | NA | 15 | TGTGCCAGCAGCTTAGCGCCAGGTTTCGGACAGCCCCAGCATTTT | CASSLAPGFGQPQHF
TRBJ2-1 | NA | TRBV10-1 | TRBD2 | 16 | TGCGCCAGCAGTGAACTAGCGGGAGGGTTTTACAATGAGCAGTTCTTC | CASSELAGGFYNEQFF
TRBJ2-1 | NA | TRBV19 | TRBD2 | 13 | TGTGCCCCAACGGGAGGCGGGGTCCCCTGTCAGTTCTTC | CAPTGGGVPCQFF
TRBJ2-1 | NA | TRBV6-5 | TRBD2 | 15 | TGTGCCAGCAGCCCCACTAGCGGGTCCTACAATGAGCAGTTCTTC | CASSPTSGSYNEQFF
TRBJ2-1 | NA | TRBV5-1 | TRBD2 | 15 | TGCGCCAGCAGCTTGTTGGGACTAGCGGGACATGAGCAGTTCTTC | CASSLLGLAGHEQFF
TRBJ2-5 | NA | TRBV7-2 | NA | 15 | TGTGCCAGCAGCTTAGCCTTAGGAGGGCAAGAGACCCAGTACTTC | CASSLALGGQETQYF
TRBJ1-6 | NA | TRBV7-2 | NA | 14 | TGTGCCAGCAGCTTGGGAGGGAGGAATTCACCCCTCCACTTT | CASSLGGRNSPLHF
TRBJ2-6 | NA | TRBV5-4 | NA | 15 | TGTGCCAGCAGCTTTGCAGGGGTTGGGGCCAACGTCCTGACTTTC | CASSFAGVGANVLTF
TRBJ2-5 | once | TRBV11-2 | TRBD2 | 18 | TGTGCCAGCAGCTTAAGGGGGGGGACTAGCGGGAAACAAGAGACCCAGTACTTC | CASSLRGGTSGKQETQYF
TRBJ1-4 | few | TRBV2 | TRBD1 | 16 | TGTGCCAGCAGTGAAAAGGGGACAGGGATCGGTGAAAAACTGTTTTTT | CASSEKGTGIGEKLFF
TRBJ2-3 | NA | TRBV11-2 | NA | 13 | TGTGCCAGCAGCTTAGATCATCCAGATACGCAGTATTTT | CASSLDHPDTQYF
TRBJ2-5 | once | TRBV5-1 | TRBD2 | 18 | TGCGCCAGCAGCTTAAATCCACTAGCGGGAGCCGGCCAAGAGACCCAGTACTTC | CASSLNPLAGAGQETQYF
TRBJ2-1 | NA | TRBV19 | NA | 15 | TGTGCCAGTAGTATGGGGCGGATATCCTACAATGAGCAGTTCTTC | CASSMGRISYNEQFF
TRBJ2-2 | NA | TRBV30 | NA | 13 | TGTGCCTGGGGGACCACTCGGGCCGGGGAGCTGTTTTTT | CAWGTTRAGELFF
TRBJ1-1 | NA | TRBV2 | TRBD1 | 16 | TGTGCCAGCACTAGGGGGACAGGGAAATTTAACACTGAAGCTTTCTTT | CASTRGTGKFNTEAFF
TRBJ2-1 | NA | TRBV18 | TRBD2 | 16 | TGTGCCAGCTCACCAAACCTAGCGGGAGTGACGAATGAGCAGTTCTTC | CASSPNLAGVTNEQFF
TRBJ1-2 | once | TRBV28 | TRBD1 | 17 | TGTGCCAGCAGTTTTGTAGACAGGGGGGCCTCTAACTATGGCTACACCTTC | CASSFVDRGASNYGYTF